Below, one T cell receptor (beta chain) is given with its context. This specimen comes from a study of blood T cell repertoires in COVID-19. Looking at the study overall: T cells, B-cell-depleted T cells, or PBMCs provided the cDNA or gDNA that served as material.

Libraries were prepared by immunoSEQ multiplex PCR; TCRdb keeps only in-frame clonotypes and omits some of them. This table has 200,000 to 250,000 clones, 75% to 90% appearing once. Trimming took 4 bases from V and 6 from J; bases not matched to a gene: 18. The CDR3 is 19 residues long. Germline V gene sequence: CDR1 MNHEY, CDR2 SMNVEV (reference sequence). This clonotype originated in a woman aged 25 to 45 who had been exposed to COVID-19. Material: PBMCs or T cells enriched from blood (not recorded which). The rearrangement joins TRBV27 to TRBJ1-6; 7 positions match TRBD1. The CDR3 DNA reads TGTGCCAGCAGTTACCCGACTCTCGGGACAGCTCGCCTTAATTCACCCCTCCACTTT. Encoded protein: CASSYPTLGTARLNSPLHF.